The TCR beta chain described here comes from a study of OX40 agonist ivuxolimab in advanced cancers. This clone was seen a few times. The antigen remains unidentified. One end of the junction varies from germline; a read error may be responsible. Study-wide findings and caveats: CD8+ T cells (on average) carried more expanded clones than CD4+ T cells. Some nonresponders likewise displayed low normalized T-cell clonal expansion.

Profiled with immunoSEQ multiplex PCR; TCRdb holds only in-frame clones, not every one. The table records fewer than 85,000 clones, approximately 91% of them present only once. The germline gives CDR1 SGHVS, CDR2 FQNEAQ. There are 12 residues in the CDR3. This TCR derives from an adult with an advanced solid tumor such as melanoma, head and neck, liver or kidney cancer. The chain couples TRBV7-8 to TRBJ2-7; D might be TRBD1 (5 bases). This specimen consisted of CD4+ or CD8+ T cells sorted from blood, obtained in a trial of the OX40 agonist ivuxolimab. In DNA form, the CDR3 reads TGTGCCAGCAGTTTAGGAAGGGGCGAGCAGTACTTC. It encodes CASSLGRGEQYF.